This record looks at one T cell receptor (beta chain) sequence and its context. What it binds is not known. The junction and the germline gene differ at one end; a read error may be behind it. TCRdb re-called the 5' RACE reads with MiXCR, one entry per CDR3 protein. The table records about 41,000 distinct CDR3 sequences, roughly 29% of them present only once. The germline CDR1 and CDR2 sequences are SNHLY and FYNNEI. This CDR3 spans 11 amino acids. Study-wide points: The larger-cohort validation was restricted to a single TCR beta V-J rearrangement rather than whole repertoires.

Material: memory CD4+ T cells sorted from a lymph node. Specified subset: memory CD4+ T cells, CD4+CD45RO+CD25-. The source is a female donor with breast cancer. V and J are TRBV2 and TRBJ2-3; no firm D call. The DNA for the CDR3 is TGTGCCAGCAGTGATATTAATACACAGTATTTC. It translates to CASSDINTQYF.